This T cell receptor beta chain came from a study of CD8 T cells in ankylosing spondylitis. The study's findings and limits: Ankylosing spondylitis blood appeared to be characterized by a TCR beta motif of eight highly homologous variants. Those disease-linked clones were CD8+; they were also relatively rare in peripheral blood. Earlier reports found some motif variants in synovial fluid and blood in reactive arthritis. Reportedly, disease-linked clones are significantly enriched in ankylosing spondylitis patients' matched synovial fluid.

Each CDR3 protein gets one entry after TCRdb re-called the 5' RACE reads with MiXCR. This table holds about 42,000 distinct CDR3 sequences, under 5% found once. The table lists this clonotype with many counts. Its antigen is currently unknown. What was sequenced was blood, either unsorted or a sorted T cell fraction (not recorded which). This TCR was recovered from a female donor with ankylosing spondylitis or in good health (not recorded which).

The CDR3 nucleotides are TGTGCCAGCAGCGTAGCGGGGGGGGGCTTGAAGTTGAGCACAGATACGCAGTATTTT. It translates to CASSVAGGGLKLSTDTQYF. V and J are TRBV9 and TRBJ2-3; TRBD2 aligns across 8 bases. Looked up from germline, CDR1 is SGDLS and CDR2 is YYNGEE. The length of the CDR3 is 19 residues. Trimming removed 0 bases from V and 0 bases from J; junction bases left unmatched: 12. Full variable domain (outside the CDR3, taken from reference TRBV9 and TRBJ2-3): DSGVTQTPKHLITATGQRVTLRCSPRSGDLSVYWYQQSLDQGLQFLIQYYNGEERAKGNILERFSAQQFPDLHSELNLSSLELGDSALYFCASSVAGGGLKLSTDTQYFGPGTRLTVL.